These 24 T cell receptor beta chains were all obtained from the same sample, sequenced in a study of T cell responses to AZD1222 COVID-19 vaccine (dated by TCRdb to the early 2020s). Sample time point, as interpreted from the label and publication: baseline before first vaccination. Libraries were made using the immunoSEQ multiplex PCR assay. Drawn from immuneACCESS, this table holds only the in-frame rearrangements with V and J called that TCRdb kept. Clones are partly lost; checked studies trace under half to an unresolved V gene and leave the rest unexplained. This sample gives under 150,000 clones in total; about 90% of them show up just once. In total, the top ten clones hold 7.5% of the sample. The sequences come from peripheral blood, collected on day 0 of AZD1222 vaccination. These receptors all stem from an adult in good health.

This sequence joins TRBV7-6 and TRBJ2-5, with D perhaps matching TRBD1 or TRBD2 (6 bases each). This CDR3 is 14 amino acids long. Germline CDR1 and CDR2: SGHVS and FNYEAQ. The ends were cut back, 0 bases at V and 5 bases at J, with 10 bases in the middle. CDR3 DNA sequence: TGTGCCAGCAGCTTAGCGAGGAGGGGGGAGACCCAGTACTTC. It translates to CASSLARRGETQYF. The full variable domain, rest sourced from reference TRBV7-6 and TRBJ2-5, is GAGVSQSPRYKVTKRGQDVALRCDPISGHVSLYWYRQALGQGPEFLTYFNYEAQQDKSGLPNDRFSAERPEGSISTLTIQRTEQRDSAMYRCASSLARRGETQYFGPGTRLLVL.

J is TRBJ2-3 and V is TRBV6-4, with 9 positions matching TRBD2. V lost 6 bases and J lost 0; bases outside the gene matches: 7. The CDR3 covers 16 residues. Germline CDR1 reads MRHNA; CDR2 reads SNTAGT. CDR3 nucleotide sequence: TGTGCCAGCAGGCCCCAGGCGGGGGGGAGCACAGATACGCAGTATTTT. Translated, it gives CASRPQAGGSTDTQYF.

This chain joins TRBV7-9 and TRBJ2-3; possibly TRBD2 for D (6 bases). The CDR3 runs 16 residues. V lost 5 bases and J lost 4, with 19 bases in between. Germline-derived CDR1 and CDR2 are SEHNR and FQNEAQ (reference sequence). The CDR3 DNA follows: TGTGCCAGCAGCCGCGCCGTGGGCGGGGCATCAGATACGCAGTATTTT. This translates into CASSRAVGGASDTQYF.

This chain uses TRBV2 with TRBJ1-2; TRBD1 matches at 8 bases. The CDR3 is 13 residues long. The germline gives CDR1 SNHLY, CDR2 FYNNEI. Unmatched junction bases numbered 6, after V lost 7 bases and J lost 5 bases. CDR3: CASIARTGYGYTF. CDR3 DNA sequence: TGTGCCAGCATCGCCAGGACAGGGTATGGCTACACCTTC. Full variable domain (rest looked up from reference TRBV2 and TRBJ1-2): EPEVTQTPSHQVTQMGQEVILRCVPISNHLYFYWYRQILGQKVEFLVSFYNNEISEKSEIFDDQFSVERPDGSNFTLKIRSTKLEDSAMYFCASIARTGYGYTFGSGTRLTVV.

This chain uses TRBV23-1 with TRBJ1-5; D is undetermined. TRBV23-1 is flagged as an ORF with uncertain function. V shed 0 bases and J shed 0 bases, with 9 bases lying between them. This CDR3 region has 16 residues. Here the CDR3 DNA reads TGCGCCAGCAGTCAATCTCGGCCGGATAGCAATCAGCCCCAGCATTTT. It encodes CASSQSRPDSNQPQHF.

J is TRBJ1-5 and V is TRBV2; TRBD1 matches at 9 bases. CDR1 and CDR2 from the germline V gene are SNHLY and FYNNEI. V shed 5 bases and J 3 bases; nucleotides not matched to a gene: 11. The CDR3 covers 17 residues. The CDR3 bases are TGTGCCAGCAGTTCCGGGACAGGGATGTTTTCCAATCAGCCCCAGCATTTT. It codes for CASSSGTGMFSNQPQHF. The variable domain in full, with the rest retrieved from reference TRBV2 and TRBJ1-5, is EPEVTQTPSHQVTQMGQEVILRCVPISNHLYFYWYRQILGQKVEFLVSFYNNEISEKSEIFDDQFSVERPDGSNFTLKIRSTKLEDSAMYFCASSSGTGMFSNQPQHFGDGTRLSIL.

This clone was detected only once. This sequence joins TRBV7-2 and TRBJ1-3, with a weak D call TRBD1 (5 bases). CDR1 is SGHTA, CDR2 FQGNSA, per germline. CDR3 length equals 16 residues. Trimming took 4 bases from V and 0 from J, leaving 13 bases between them. CDR3 bases: TGTGCCAGCAGCTACTGGGGCACCCGCTCTGGAAACACCATATATTTT. Translation gives CASSYWGTRSGNTIYF.

Details on this clone: Other DNA sequences in this specimen translate into the identical CDR3. V and J are TRBV29-1 and TRBJ1-2; D remains ambiguous. The CDR3 totals 11 residues. V lost 4 bases and J 3 bases, leaving 6 bases between the germline ends. Germline V gives CDR1 SQVTM, CDR2 ANQGSEA. CDR3 protein: CSVGTDYGYTF. In nucleotides, the CDR3 is TGCAGCGTTGGTACAGACTATGGCTACACCTTC. Full variable domain (missing parts from reference TRBV29-1 and TRBJ1-2): SAVISQKPSRDICQRGTSLTIQCQVDSQVTMMFWYRQQPGQSLTLIATANQGSEATYESGFVIDKFPISRPNLTFSTLTVSNMSPEDSSIYLCSVGTDYGYTFGSGTRLTVV.

This clone was counted a few times. V is TRBV2 and J is TRBJ2-7; no definite D call. The CDR3 sequence is 10 residues long. CDR1 and CDR2 (germline): SNHLY, FYNNEI. With 5 bases removed from V and 4 bases from J, the gap between germline ends came to 3 bases. The CDR3 protein is CASSPYEQYF. The CDR3 DNA reads as TGTGCCAGCAGTCCTTACGAGCAGTACTTC.

The V and J genes are TRBV10-3 and TRBJ1-2, with a weak D call TRBD1 (6 bases). V gave up 2 bases and J gave up 5 bases, with 9 bases separating them. Per the germline V gene, CDR1 is ENHRY and CDR2 is SYGVKD. The CDR3 covers 13 residues. This chain's CDR3 is CAISEETGYGYTF. CDR3 in DNA: TGTGCCATCAGTGAGGAAACAGGGTATGGCTACACCTTC.

V is TRBV5-1 and J is TRBJ2-5, with D unresolved. Trimming pared 2 bases from V and 1 base from J, leaving 9 bases between. CDR3 size: 14 residues. CDR1 SGHRS and CDR2 YFSETQ come from the germline V gene. CDR3 loop: CASSLGYVQETQYF. The DNA of the CDR3 is TGCGCCAGCAGCTTAGGGTACGTCCAAGAGACCCAGTACTTC.

CDR3 sequence reads: CASSLVAGWRETQYF. The CDR3 nucleotides read TGTGCCAGCAGTTTGGTAGCGGGGTGGAGAGAGACCCAGTACTTC. V usage is TRBV27 and J usage is TRBJ2-5; 8 bases fit TRBD2. From germline, CDR1 is MNHEY and CDR2 SMNVEV (reference sequence). The V segment lost 3 bases and the J segment 4 bases; nucleotides outside the gene matches: 7. The CDR3 loop spans 15 amino acids.

V gene TRBV3-1 (or the pseudogene TRBV3-2) combines with J gene TRBJ2-7; D may correspond to TRBD1 or TRBD2 (5 bases each). V was clipped by 1 base and J by 4 bases, with 11 bases between them. Germline loops: CDR1 LGHDT, CDR2 YNNKEL (reference sequence). This CDR3 has 14 amino acids. CDR3 nucleotide sequence: TGTGCCAGCAGCCAAGGGGGGTGGGAATACGAGCAGTACTTC. Encoded protein: CASSQGGWEYEQYF.

The chain couples TRBV6-5 to TRBJ1-5; 7 bases are shared with TRBD1. V dropped 6 bases and J dropped 4; count of bases not matched to a gene: 9. CDR1 is MNHEY, CDR2 SVGAGI, per germline. CDR3 size: 15 residues. CDR3 amino acids: CASRTKGQTNQPQHF. CDR3 nucleotide sequence: TGTGCCAGCAGAACCAAGGGACAGACGAATCAGCCCCAGCATTTT.

The V gene is TRBV5-5, the J gene TRBJ2-3, with no clear D. Trimming cost V 3 bases and J 0 bases, with 8 bases left between them. CDR1 is SGHKS, CDR2 YYEKEE, per germline (reference sequence). The CDR3 contains 14 residues. The CDR3 region has the DNA TGTGCCAGCAGCTGGATTGATAGCACAGATACGCAGTATTTT. Amino acid sequence: CASSWIDSTDTQYF.

The J gene is TRBJ2-3, the V gene TRBV6-5, with D hard to call. Trimming removed 2 bases from V and 2 bases from J, with 8 bases in between. CDR1 is MNHEY, CDR2 SVGAGI, per germline. The length of the CDR3 is 14 residues. The CDR3 DNA sequence: TGTGCCAGCAGTTACAAAGGCTACACAGATACGCAGTATTTT. This sequence encodes CASSYKGYTDTQYF.

The V and J genes are TRBV1 and TRBJ2-7; the listed D gene, TRBD1, was not tested against the DNA. TRBV1 is recorded as a pseudogene. This CDR3 is 19 amino acids long. The CDR3 DNA reads as TGCACCAGCAGCCAAGATCAGAACAGGGGGCGAAGACCGTCCTACGAGCAGTACTTC. This sequence encodes CTSSQDQNRGRRPSYEQYF.

For the CDR3, the DNA is TGTGCCAGCAGCGGCTCCGGGACAGGGGGCAATGAGCAGTTCTTC. Translated, it gives CASSGSGTGGNEQFF. The genes are TRBV11-3 and TRBJ2-1; 11 bases agree with TRBD1. J was trimmed by 6 bases and V by 5 bases; bases with no gene match: 6. Germline CDR1 SGHNT, CDR2 YENEEA. The CDR3 runs 15 residues.

The chain is built from TRBV9 and TRBJ2-1; tentatively, D is TRBD2 (6 bases). Germline V CDR1 and CDR2: SGDLS, YYNGEE. The CDR3 is 13 amino acids. V gave up 2 bases and J gave up 5 bases, with 8 bases separating them. CDR3 DNA sequence: TGTGCCAGCAGCGTGCGGAGGGACAATGAGCAGTTCTTC. Its translation is CASSVRRDNEQFF.

The genes are TRBV24-1 and TRBJ2-1; perhaps TRBD1 as D (6 bases). Trimming pared 6 bases from V and 8 bases from J, leaving 19 bases between. This CDR3 is built from 15 residues. Germline V CDR1 and CDR2: KGHDR, SFDVKD. The CDR3 bases are TGTGCCACCAGTCTTCCAGAGACAGGTAGATATGAGCAGTTCTTC. Protein product: CATSLPETGRYEQFF.

This clone has only one observation. The V gene is TRBV20-1, the J gene TRBJ1-1, with a tentative D call TRBD1 (6 bases). Germline CDR1 DFQATT, CDR2 SNEGSKA (reference sequence). V dropped 3 bases and J dropped 8 bases, with 13 bases sitting between them. This CDR3 spans 12 amino acids. The CDR3, as DNA: TGCAGTGCTAGTAGGGGGAGTGAAGAAGCTTTCTTT. Residues: CSASRGSEEAFF.

The chain employs TRBV19 and TRBJ2-3; D uncertain. There are 16 residues in the CDR3. V was pared by 0 bases and J by 0 bases, with 10 bases between. The germline V gene encodes CDR1 LNHDA and CDR2 SQIVND (reference sequence). CDR3 sequence: CASSIDLVSSTDTQYF. The CDR3 DNA reads TGTGCCAGTAGTATAGATCTGGTGTCTAGCACAGATACGCAGTATTTT.

The genes are TRBV7-8 and TRBJ2-7; D remains unclear. The germline gives CDR1 SGHVS, CDR2 FQNEAQ. The V end was cut by 3 bases, the J end by 2 bases, with 5 bases between. This CDR3 has 12 residues. The CDR3 DNA is TGTGCCAGCAGCTTTAGGGCCTACGAGCAGTACTTC. As protein: CASSFRAYEQYF. Full variable domain (missing parts from reference TRBV7-8 and TRBJ2-7): GAGVSQSPRYKVAKRGQDVALRCDPISGHVSLFWYQQALGQGPEFLTYFQNEAQLDKSGLPSDRFFAERPEGSVSTLKIQRTQQEDSAVYLCASSFRAYEQYFGPGTRLTVT.

This chain uses TRBV30 with TRBJ1-4; D gene uncertain. Trimming stripped 0 bases from V and 5 bases from J, with 13 bases between. Germline assignment: CDR1 GTSNPN and CDR2 SVGIG (reference sequence). This CDR3 contains 15 residues. The CDR3 protein is CAWSVGEALNEKLFF. CDR3 nucleotides: TGTGCCTGGAGTGTAGGTGAGGCGCTGAATGAAAAACTGTTTTTT.